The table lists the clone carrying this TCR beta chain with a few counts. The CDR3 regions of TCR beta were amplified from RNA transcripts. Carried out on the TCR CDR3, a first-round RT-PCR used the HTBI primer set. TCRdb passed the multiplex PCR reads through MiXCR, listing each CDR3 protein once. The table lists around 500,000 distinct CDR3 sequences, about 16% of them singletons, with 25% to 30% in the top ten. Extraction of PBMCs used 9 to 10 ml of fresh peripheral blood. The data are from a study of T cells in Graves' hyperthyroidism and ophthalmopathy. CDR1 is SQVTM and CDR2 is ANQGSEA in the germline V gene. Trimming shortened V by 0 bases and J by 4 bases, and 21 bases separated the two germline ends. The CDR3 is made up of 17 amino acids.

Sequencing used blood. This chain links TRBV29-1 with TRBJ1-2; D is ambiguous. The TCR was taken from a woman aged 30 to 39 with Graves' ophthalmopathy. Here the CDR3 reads CSVEDQEGLSGSYGYTF. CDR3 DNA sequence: TGCAGCGTTGAAGACCAAGAGGGATTAAGCGGTTCCTATGGCTACACCTTC.